The T cell receptor (beta chain) described here comes from a study of T cell responses to AZD1222 COVID-19 vaccine. Study results and caveats: Donors were mostly white British, more females; clonal diversity possibly underestimated. Reports indicate that nearly half of spike-specific TCRs are directed at unmutated variant regions. Repertoire collection took place solely once the T cell response had peaked.

The CDR3 extends over 16 amino acids. Germline V gives CDR1 SGDLS, CDR2 YYNGEE. After removal of 4 bases from V and 7 bases from J, the junction contained 11 bases not matched to a gene. This clone was counted between two and nine times. Antigen specificity is unknown. Only in-frame clones appear in the TCRdb table, and some are missing; sequencing was by immunoSEQ multiplex PCR. The table has some 140,000 clones, 93% seen once; the top ten hold around 3.3%. This TCR derives from an adult in good health. The sample here was peripheral blood, taken on day 0 of AZD1222 vaccination. The V and J genes are TRBV9 and TRBJ1-6; the match to TRBD1 covers 7 bases. The CDR3 region has the DNA TGTGCCAGCAGCACTCATCCGGGACAGAGCAATTCACCCCTCCACTTT. Its translation is CASSTHPGQSNSPLHF.